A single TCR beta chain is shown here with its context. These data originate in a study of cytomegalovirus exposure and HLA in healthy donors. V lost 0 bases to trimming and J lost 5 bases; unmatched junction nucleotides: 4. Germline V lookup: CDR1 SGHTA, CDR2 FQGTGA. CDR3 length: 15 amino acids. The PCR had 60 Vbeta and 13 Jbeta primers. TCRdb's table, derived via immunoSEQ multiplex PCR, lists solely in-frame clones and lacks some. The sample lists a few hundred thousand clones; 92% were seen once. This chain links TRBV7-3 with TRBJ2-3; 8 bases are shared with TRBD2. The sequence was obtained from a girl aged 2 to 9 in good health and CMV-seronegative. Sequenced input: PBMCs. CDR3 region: CASSLTDSGVDTQYF. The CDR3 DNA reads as TGTGCCAGCAGCTTAACTGATAGCGGGGTAGATACGCAGTATTTT.